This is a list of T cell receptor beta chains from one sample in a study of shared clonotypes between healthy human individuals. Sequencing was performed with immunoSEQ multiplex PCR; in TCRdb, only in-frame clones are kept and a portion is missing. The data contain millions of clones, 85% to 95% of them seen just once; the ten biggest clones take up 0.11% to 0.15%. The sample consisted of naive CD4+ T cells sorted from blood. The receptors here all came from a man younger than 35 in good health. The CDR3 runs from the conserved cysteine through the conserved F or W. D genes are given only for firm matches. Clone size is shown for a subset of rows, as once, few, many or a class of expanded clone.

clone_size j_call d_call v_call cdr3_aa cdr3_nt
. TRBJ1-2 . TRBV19 CASSLTHSGPNYGYTF TGTGCCAGTAGTTTAACTCACAGTGGGCCCAACTATGGCTACACCTTC
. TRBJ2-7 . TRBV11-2 CASRPGLPYEQYF TGTGCCAGCCGTCCGGGACTCCCCTACGAGCAGTACTTC
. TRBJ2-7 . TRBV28 CASELYEQYF TGTGCCAGCGAACTTTACGAGCAGTACTTC
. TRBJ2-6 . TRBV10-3 CAISESGDRPSGANVLTF TGTGCCATCAGTGAGTCAGGGGATCGTCCCTCTGGGGCCAACGTCCTGACTTTC
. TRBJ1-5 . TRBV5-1 CASSLAGGSNQPQHF TGCGCCAGCAGCTTGGCCGGAGGGAGTAATCAGCCCCAGCATTTT
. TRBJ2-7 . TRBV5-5 CASSLLISYEQYF TGTGCCAGCAGCCTGCTCATCTCCTACGAGCAGTACTTC
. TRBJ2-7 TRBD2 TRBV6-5 CASSWEGRQYF TGTGCCAGCAGTTGGGAGGGCAGGCAGTACTTC
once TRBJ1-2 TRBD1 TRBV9 CASSPGQGGGYGYTF TGTGCCAGCAGTCCGGGACAGGGCGGAGGCTATGGCTACACCTTC
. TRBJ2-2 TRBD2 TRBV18 CASSPRSGGGTGELFF TGTGCCAGCTCACCACGCTCGGGCGGGGGCACCGGGGAGCTGTTTTTT
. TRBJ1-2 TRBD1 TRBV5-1 CASSLDLGGQGLNYGYTF TGCGCCAGCAGCTTGGATCTGGGGGGACAGGGACTAAACTATGGCTACACCTTC
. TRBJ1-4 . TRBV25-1 CASSLSGTSNEKLFF TGTGCCAGCAGCTTGAGCGGGACTAGTAATGAAAAACTGTTTTTT
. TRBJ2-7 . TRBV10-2 CASRDSTYEQYF TGCGCCAGCAGGGACAGCACCTACGAGCAGTACTTC
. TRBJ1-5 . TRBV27 CASRQGSNSNQPQHF TGTGCCAGCCGGCAGGGATCAAATAGCAATCAGCCCCAGCATTTT
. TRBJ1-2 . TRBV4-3 CASSQDTWQGYGYTF TGCGCCAGCAGCCAAGATACCTGGCAGGGCTATGGCTACACCTTC
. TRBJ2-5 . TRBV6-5 CASSDPGLKTQYF TGTGCCAGCAGTGATCCGGGACTCAAGACCCAGTACTTC
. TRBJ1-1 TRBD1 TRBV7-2 CASSRQGAEAFF TGTGCCAGCAGTCGACAGGGAGCCGAAGCTTTCTTT
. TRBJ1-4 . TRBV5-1 CASSSGRGTANEKLFF TGCGCCAGCAGCTCGGGGAGGGGAACGGCTAATGAAAAACTGTTTTTT
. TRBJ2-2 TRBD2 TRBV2 CASRIAGHTGELFF TGTGCCAGCAGGATAGCGGGCCACACCGGGGAGCTGTTTTTT
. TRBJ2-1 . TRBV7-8 CASSLILGQNYNEQFF TGTGCCAGCAGCTTAATACTGGGCCAGAACTACAATGAGCAGTTCTTC
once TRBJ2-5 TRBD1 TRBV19 CASRRGQGEGETQYF TGTGCCAGTAGACGCGGACAGGGTGAGGGGGAGACCCAGTACTTC
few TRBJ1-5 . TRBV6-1 CASSETVSNQPQHF TGTGCCAGCAGTGAAACAGTTAGCAATCAGCCCCAGCATTTT
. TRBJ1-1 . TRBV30 CAWSMGGSEAFF TGTGCCTGGAGTATGGGGGGCTCGGAAGCTTTCTTT
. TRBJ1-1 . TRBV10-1 CASSSGTLNTEAFF TGCGCCAGCAGTTCAGGGACCCTGAACACTGAAGCTTTCTTT
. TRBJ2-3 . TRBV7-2 CASSLDGSTDTQYF TGTGCCAGCAGCTTAGATGGTAGCACAGATACGCAGTATTTT
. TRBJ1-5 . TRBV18 CASPFGKGNQPQHF TGTGCCAGCCCTTTTGGGAAGGGCAATCAGCCCCAGCATTTT
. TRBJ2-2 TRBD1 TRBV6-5 CASSLGTGQSGELFF TGTGCCAGCAGTTTAGGGACAGGGCAGTCCGGGGAGCTGTTTTTT
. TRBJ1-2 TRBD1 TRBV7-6 CASSLAPQGALANYGYTF TGTGCCAGCAGCTTAGCTCCACAGGGGGCGTTAGCTAACTATGGCTACACCTTC
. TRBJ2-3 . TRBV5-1 CASSLPGSSTDTQYF TGCGCCAGCAGCTTGCCAGGGTCTAGCACAGATACGCAGTATTTT
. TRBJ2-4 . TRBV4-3 CASSQAESRENIQYF TGCGCCAGCAGCCAAGCTGAGTCCCGTGAAAACATTCAGTACTTC
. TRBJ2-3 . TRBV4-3 CASSLGRGNTQYF TGCGCCAGCAGCCTCGGTCGGGGCAATACGCAGTATTTT
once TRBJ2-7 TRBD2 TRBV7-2 CASSFGLEGYEQYF TGTGCCAGCAGCTTCGGACTAGAGGGGTACGAGCAGTACTTC
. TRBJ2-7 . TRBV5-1 CASSPLTSPGEQYF TGCGCCAGCAGCCCTCTTACTAGCCCGGGCGAGCAGTACTTC
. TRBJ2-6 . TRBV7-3 CASSFQGGPGANVLTF TGTGCCAGCAGCTTTCAGGGGGGCCCTGGGGCCAACGTCCTGACTTTC
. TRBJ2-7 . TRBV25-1 CASSEYISYEQYF TGTGCCAGCAGTGAATATATCTCCTACGAGCAGTACTTC
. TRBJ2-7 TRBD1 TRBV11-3 CASSYGTDYEQYF TGTGCCAGCAGCTATGGGACAGACTACGAGCAGTACTTC
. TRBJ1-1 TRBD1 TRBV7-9 CASRHRQGMNTEAFF TGTGCCAGCAGACACCGACAGGGGATGAACACTGAAGCTTTCTTT
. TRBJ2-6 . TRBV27 CASSFRRPSSGANVLTF TGTGCCAGCAGTTTTCGGAGACCAAGCTCTGGGGCCAACGTCCTGACTTTC
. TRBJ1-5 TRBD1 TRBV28 CASSSPAGTGYGASNQPQHF TGTGCCAGCAGTTCCCCAGCCGGGACAGGGTACGGGGCGAGCAATCAGCCCCAGCATTTT
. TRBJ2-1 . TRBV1 CTSSQAGEGIDEQFF TGCACCAGCAGCCAAGCGGGAGAGGGGATCGATGAGCAGTTCTTC
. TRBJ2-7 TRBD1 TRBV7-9 CASSRPGQGAYEQYF TGTGCCAGCAGCCGGCCGGGACAGGGGGCCTACGAGCAGTACTTC
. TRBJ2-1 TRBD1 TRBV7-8 CASSKTGGGHNEQFF TGTGCCAGCAGCAAGACAGGGGGCGGCCACAATGAGCAGTTCTTC
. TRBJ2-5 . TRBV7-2 CASSLPGVYQETQYF TGTGCCAGCAGCTTGCCAGGAGTGTACCAAGAGACCCAGTACTTC
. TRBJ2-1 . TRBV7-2 CASSPAYEQFF TGTGCCAGCAGTCCGGCTTATGAGCAGTTCTTC
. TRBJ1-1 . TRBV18 CASSPSESEAFF TGTGCCAGCTCACCATCTGAGTCGGAAGCTTTCTTT
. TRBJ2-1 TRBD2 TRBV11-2 CASSLDSGNAYNEQFF TGTGCCAGCAGCTTAGATAGCGGGAACGCCTACAATGAGCAGTTCTTC
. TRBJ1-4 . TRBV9 CASSSGPHEKLFF TGTGCCAGCAGCTCGGGACCTCATGAAAAACTGTTTTTT
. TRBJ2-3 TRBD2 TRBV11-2 CASSSSGKVTDTQYF TGTGCCAGCAGCTCGAGCGGGAAGGTTACAGATACGCAGTATTTT
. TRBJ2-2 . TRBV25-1 CASSVNSFSGELFF TGTGCCAGCAGTGTCAACAGTTTTTCCGGGGAGCTGTTTTTT
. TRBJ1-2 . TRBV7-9 CASSSQGGYTF TGTGCCAGCAGCTCCCAGGGGGGCTACACCTTC
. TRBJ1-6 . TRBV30 CAAWSSYNSPLHF TGTGCCGCGTGGAGCTCCTATAATTCACCCCTCCACTTT